These 32 T cell receptor beta chains originate from one sample sequenced in a study of spatial heterogeneity in lung cancer. Time point noted: sample taken at primary tumor resection. Notes on the study in general: The number of expanded tumor alpha and beta chains correlated with mutation number.

MiXCR, run by TCRdb on the 5' RACE reads, gives a single entry per CDR3 protein. The sample consists of nearly 15,000 distinct CDR3 sequences, 6.5% to 8% of them appearing once. Their antigens remain unidentified. Sequenced material: lung tumor tissue, taken at surgery. The origin of the receptors is a male donor with early-stage non-small cell lung cancer.

In its sample, this clonotype was seen many times. The genes are TRBV19 and TRBJ1-1; D is perhaps TRBD1 (5 bases). The CDR3 loop spans 15 amino acids. Trimming removed 7 bases from V and 5 bases from J, with 20 bases in between. Germline-derived CDR1 and CDR2 are LNHDA and SQIVND (reference sequence). This CDR3 reads CASTSDRGQGTEAFF. Here the CDR3 DNA reads TGTGCCAGTACCTCCGATAGGGGTCAAGGGACTGAAGCTTTCTTT.

This clonotype was recorded many times. V and J are TRBV25-1 and TRBJ2-2; D gene unclear. The CDR3 spans 13 residues. The V gene's germline CDR1 is MGHDK and CDR2 SYGVNS. The DNA of the CDR3 is TGTGCTCCCCTCGGGCTCCGTCTCGGGGAGCTGTTTTTT. It yields the protein CAPLGLRLGELFF.

This clonotype is medium-sized (0.01 to 0.1%) in the sample. This sequence joins TRBV3-1 and TRBJ1-2, with D hard to call. Germline assignment: CDR1 LGHDT and CDR2 YNNKEL (reference sequence). The length of the CDR3 is 14 residues. V dropped 3 bases and J dropped 6 bases, with 14 bases sitting between them. The CDR3 coding sequence is TGTGCCAGCAGCCAGAACGGGTTGTGGGATGGCTACACCTTC. This codes for CASSQNGLWDGYTF.

In this sample, this clonotype turned up many times. The rearrangement joins TRBV27 to TRBJ1-1; D is possibly TRBD1 (6 bases). The ends were cut back, 6 bases at V and 4 bases at J, with 15 bases in the middle. This CDR3 is built from 14 residues. Germline CDR1 is MNHEY and CDR2 is SMNVEV (reference sequence). This chain's CDR3 is CASRPGGAGTEAFF. CDR3 sequence (DNA): TGTGCCAGCAGACCTGGGGGGGCCGGCACTGAAGCTTTCTTT.

This clonotype was found many times. The chain is built from TRBV30 and TRBJ2-7; tentative D call: TRBD2 (5 bases). Germline CDR1 is GTSNPN and CDR2 is SVGIG (reference sequence). The ends were cut back, 5 bases at V and 10 bases at J, with 21 bases in the middle. The CDR3 extends over 13 amino acids. The CDR3 DNA is TGTGCCTGGGAGCTCCTTACTAGTATCAAACAGTACTTC. It translates to CAWELLTSIKQYF.

There are many counts of this clonotype. This chain joins TRBV20-1 and TRBJ2-1; D may correspond to TRBD1 or TRBD2 (5 bases each). V was clipped by 0 bases and J by 7 bases, with 19 bases between them. In germline, CDR1 is DFQATT, CDR2 SNEGSKA (reference sequence). CDR3 length: 16 residues. The CDR3 reads CSAREGPQIVGNEQFF. In DNA, the CDR3 is TGCAGTGCTAGAGAGGGACCTCAAATCGTAGGGAATGAGCAGTTCTTC.

This clonotype ranks as medium-sized. V is TRBV2 and J is TRBJ1-1; tentative D call: TRBD1 (5 bases). This CDR3 has 14 amino acids. Germline values: CDR1 SNHLY, CDR2 FYNNEI. V was cut by 4 bases and J by 1 base, with 10 bases left in between. CDR3 coding DNA: TGTGCCAGCAGTGCCCAGGGATCGAACACTGAAGCTTTCTTT. This translates into CASSAQGSNTEAFF.

This clonotype was detected many times. The CDR3 reads CASSATAESSTGELFF. In nucleotides, the CDR3 is TGTGCCAGCAGCGCTACAGCGGAGTCAAGCACCGGGGAGCTGTTTTTT. The chain has TRBV6-6 and TRBJ2-2, with D maybe TRBD2 (5 bases). V was shortened by 6 bases and J by 4 bases, with 18 bases between the two germline ends. CDR1 is MNHNY and CDR2 is SVGAGI in the germline V gene (reference sequence). This CDR3 comprises 16 residues.

DNA for the CDR3: TGCGCCAGCAGCCAAGAGGCAGTGGGGGAGCTGTTTTTT. Translated: CASSQEAVGELFF. V is TRBV4-1 and J is TRBJ2-2; D is unclear. Germline CDR1 reads MGHRA; CDR2 reads YSYEKL. The CDR3 runs to 13 residues. V was clipped by 0 bases and J by 8 bases, with 7 bases between them.

The table lists this clonotype with many counts. V and J are TRBV12-5 and TRBJ2-6; either TRBD1 or TRBD2 may supply D (6 bases each). The CDR3 totals 18 residues. Per germline, CDR1 LGHNT and CDR2 FRNRAP. V lost 7 bases and J lost 0, with 19 bases in between. For the CDR3, the DNA is TGTGCTAGTGCCTCCCCCGGGGGCTCTAGCTCTGGGGCCAACGTCCTGACTTTC. Translating it yields CASASPGGSSSGANVLTF.

The sample holds one count of this clonotype. A single base separates this from a much larger clone, so it may be a read error. The rearrangement links TRBV7-9 to TRBJ1-1; D call uncertain. The CDR3 extends over 14 amino acids. The V gene's germline CDR1 is SEHNR and CDR2 FQNEAQ (reference sequence). CDR3 DNA sequence: TGTGCCAGCAGCACACTTACTGGGAACACTGAAGATTTCTTT. It translates to CASSTLTGNTEDFF.

In this sample, this clonotype is medium-sized. The rearrangement joins TRBV20-1 to TRBJ1-2, with 12 bases lining up with TRBD1. CDR3 size: 14 residues. CDR1 is DFQATT and CDR2 is SNEGSKA in the germline V gene (reference sequence). V was pared by 4 bases and J by 7 bases, with 7 bases of the junction left unmatched. The DNA of the CDR3 is TGCAGTGCTACAAGGGACAGGGGGCCTTCTGGCTACACCTTC. This gives the protein CSATRDRGPSGYTF.

The chain links TRBV5-1 to TRBJ2-1; no reliable D call. The CDR3 is 14 amino acids. V dropped 1 base and J dropped 4 bases, with 9 bases sitting between them. CDR1 and CDR2 from the germline V gene are SGHRS and YFSETQ. The chain's CDR3 is CASSLRQGYNEQFF. The CDR3 DNA reads as TGCGCCAGCAGCTTGCGACAAGGGTACAATGAGCAGTTCTTC.

This clonotype occurred many times. The rearrangement uses TRBV7-2 and TRBJ2-5, with D maybe TRBD1 (6 bases). The V and J ends lost 5 bases and 2 bases respectively, with 15 bases between them. The germline CDR1 and CDR2 sequences are SGHTA and FQGNSA. The CDR3 consists of 15 residues. The CDR3, as DNA: TGTGCCAGCAGCCTATTACAGGGAGCTCAAGAGACCCAGTACTTC. Protein: CASSLLQGAQETQYF. The full variable domain, its missing parts supplied by reference TRBV7-2 and TRBJ2-5, is GAGVSQSPSNKVTEKGKDVELRCDPISGHTALYWYRQSLGQGLEFLIYFQGNSAPDKSGLPSDRFSAERTGGSVSTLTIQRTQQEDSAVYLCASSLLQGAQETQYFGPGTRLLVL.

The chain combines TRBV10-2 with TRBJ1-1; unclear D gene. The CDR3 totals 14 residues. Trimming removed 4 bases at V and 0 bases at J, with 9 bases between. Germline loops: CDR1 WSHSY, CDR2 SAAADI. The CDR3 nucleotides are TGCGCCAGCAGTGTGGGAGATATGAACACTGAAGCTTTCTTT. Translating gives CASSVGDMNTEAFF.

This clonotype was detected a few times. The chain combines TRBV10-1 with TRBJ2-3, with 9 bases aligning to TRBD2. CDR3 length: 16 amino acids. CDR1 and CDR2 (germline): WNHNN, SYGVQD (reference sequence). V dropped 3 bases and J dropped 1; count of bases not matched to a gene: 5. CDR3 DNA: TGCGCCAGCAGTGATGGGCTAGCGGGGCGCACAGATACGCAGTATTTT. Its protein product is CASSDGLAGRTDTQYF.

Worth noting for this clonotype: A read error may account for a junction end that differs from germline. The J gene is TRBJ2-5, the V gene TRBV20-1, with TRBD1 matching over 10 bases. The germline V gene has CDR1 DFQATT and CDR2 SNEGSKA (reference sequence). The CDR3 loop spans 17 amino acids. CDR3 sequence: CRASRGQGLPFQETEYF. The DNA for the CDR3 is TGCAGAGCTAGCCGGGGACAGGGGCTCCCCTTCCAAGAGACCGAGTACTTC.

This clonotype occurred many times. The chain is built from TRBV12-3 or TRBV12-4 and TRBJ1-2, with D maybe TRBD1 (5 bases). The CDR3 consists of 13 residues. V was cut by 8 bases and J by 5 bases, with 15 bases left in between. The CDR3 DNA reads TGTGCCAGCTCCATAGGGGCACGTTATGGCTACACCTTC. The encoded protein is CASSIGARYGYTF.

By frequency in the sample, this clonotype is medium-sized. This chain uses TRBV25-1 with TRBJ1-4; 8 bases align to TRBD1. Germline CDR1 MGHDK, CDR2 SYGVNS. This CDR3 is built from 13 residues. V was pared by 10 bases and J by 7 bases, with 8 bases of the junction left unmatched. The CDR3 reads CATQQGAVEKLFF. The CDR3, as DNA: TGTGCCACCCAGCAGGGGGCAGTTGAAAAACTGTTTTTT. The variable domain in full, completed from reference TRBV25-1 and TRBJ1-4, reads EADIYQTPRYLVIGTGKKITLECSQTMGHDKMYWYQQDPGMELHLIHYSYGVNSTEKGDLSSESTVSRIRTEHFPLTLESARPSHTSQYLCATQQGAVEKLFFGSGTQLSVL.

By share of the sample, this clonotype is medium-sized. The chain is built from TRBV6-1 and TRBJ1-5; a possible D gene is TRBD1 (5 bases). Germline CDR1 reads MNHNS; CDR2 reads SASEGT. The V end was cut by 6 bases, the J end by 5 bases, with 11 bases between. CDR3 length equals 13 residues. CDR3 in amino acids: CASRTVSYQPQHF. Written as DNA, the CDR3 is TGTGCCAGCAGGACAGTAAGTTATCAGCCCCAGCATTTT.

This clonotype was detected a few times. This sequence joins TRBV5-1 and TRBJ1-4; 8 bases agree with TRBD1. Germline V CDR1 and CDR2: SGHRS, YFSETQ. The ends lost 4 bases at V and 4 bases at J; junction bases unmatched: 9. CDR3 length: 16 residues. CDR3 coding DNA: TGCGCCAGCAGCACCGGACAGGGCCCAAGTAATGAAAAACTGTTTTTT. It encodes CASSTGQGPSNEKLFF.

This clonotype was recorded a few times. V and J are TRBV19 and TRBJ2-1; perhaps TRBD1 as D (6 bases). The germline V and J ends were trimmed by 7 bases and 2 bases, with 15 bases remaining between them. From germline, CDR1 is LNHDA and CDR2 SQIVND (reference sequence). CDR3 length: 15 amino acids. The CDR3 DNA reads TGTGCCAGTATCGGGTGGGACACAGCCTACAATGAGCAGTTCTTC. Protein: CASIGWDTAYNEQFF.

This clonotype has a count of ten or more. V and J are TRBV14 and TRBJ2-5, with 10 bases fitting TRBD2. This CDR3 is built from 13 residues. J gave up 8 bases and V 2 bases, and 2 bases lay outside the gene matches. The germline gives CDR1 SGHDN, CDR2 FVKESK. The CDR3 is CASSQWTSGTQYF. In DNA, the CDR3 is TGTGCCAGCAGCCAATGGACTAGCGGAACCCAGTACTTC.

This clonotype was recorded a few times. This chain connects TRBV30 to TRBJ1-2, with D tentatively TRBD1 (6 bases). CDR1 and CDR2 from the germline V gene are GTSNPN and SVGIG (reference sequence). The CDR3 contains 16 residues. V was shortened by 8 bases and J by 7 bases, with 29 bases between the two germline ends. The CDR3 sequence is CAQMGGRGGGVSGYTF. The CDR3 coding sequence is TGTGCCCAAATGGGGGGGCGAGGCGGCGGGGTCTCTGGCTACACCTTC.

This clonotype was seen at least ten times. The CDR3 DNA reads TGCAGTGCTAGGACTAGCTTAACAGATACGCAGTATTTT. It codes for CSARTSLTDTQYF. This sequence joins TRBV20-1 and TRBJ2-3; 7 nucleotides agree with TRBD2. Germline-derived CDR1 and CDR2 are DFQATT and SNEGSKA (reference sequence). The V and J ends lost 3 bases and 3 bases, in that order; junction bases with no gene match: 3. The CDR3 is made up of 13 amino acids.

In this sample, this clonotype turned up many times. This rearrangement joins TRBV2 to TRBJ2-1, with D perhaps TRBD2 (5 bases). Germline assignment: CDR1 SNHLY and CDR2 FYNNEI. This CDR3 is 13 amino acids long. Trimming shortened V by 4 bases and J by 3 bases, and 7 bases separated the two germline ends. CDR3 DNA: TGTGCCAGCAGTGTAGCGCTCTACAATGAGCAGTTCTTC. Its protein is CASSVALYNEQFF.

This clonotype was detected many times. The rearrangement joins TRBV5-4 to TRBJ2-3, with 8 bases lining up with TRBD1. The CDR3 totals 18 residues. The trim removed 0 bases at V and 4 bases at J, leaving 13 bases unmatched. Germline V gene sequence: CDR1 SGHNT, CDR2 YYREEE (reference sequence). The CDR3 DNA reads as TGTGCCAGCAGCTTGGGTTTAGGACAGGGAATCCGTGCAGATACGCAGTATTTT. Translating gives CASSLGLGQGIRADTQYF.

This chain links TRBV6-1 with TRBJ2-7, with 7 bases aligning to TRBD1. The CDR3 contains 15 residues. V gave up 7 bases and J gave up 3 bases; unmatched junction bases: 12. Germline CDR1 is MNHNS and CDR2 is SASEGT. As DNA, the CDR3 is TGTGCCAGCACCACGTTTTGGACAGGAGTCTACGAGCAGTACTTC. It codes for CASTTFWTGVYEQYF.

The chain uses TRBV7-3 and TRBJ2-1; TRBD1 agrees at 8 bases. V was pared by 5 bases and J by 12 bases, with 12 bases of the junction left unmatched. The CDR3 covers 14 residues. CDR1 is SGHTA and CDR2 is FQGTGA in the germline V gene. In DNA form, the CDR3 reads TGTGCCAGCAGCCCGGACAGGGTCTTCGAGGGGCAGTTCTTC. Encoded protein: CASSPDRVFEGQFF. Full variable domain (outside the CDR3, taken from reference TRBV7-3 and TRBJ2-1): GAGVSQTPSNKVTEKGKYVELRCDPISGHTALYWYRQSLGQGPEFLIYFQGTGAADDSGLPNDRFFAVRPEGSVSTLKIQRTERGDSAVYLCASSPDRVFEGQFFGPGTRLTVL.

The chain recombines TRBV20-1 with TRBJ2-3; 14 nucleotides agree with TRBD2. The germline gives CDR1 DFQATT, CDR2 SNEGSKA (reference sequence). This CDR3 has 17 residues. Trimming removed 3 bases from V and 4 bases from J; junction bases left unmatched: 9. In nucleotides, the CDR3 is TGCAGTGCTAGCTCGACTAGCGGGGGGGCTGGGGCAGATACGCAGTATTTT. It encodes CSASSTSGGAGADTQYF.

This clonotype appeared many times. The chain carries TRBV4-3 and TRBJ2-1, with a possible D match to TRBD1 (6 bases). Deletions cut 3 bases from V and 3 bases from J, with 15 bases between. The CDR3 runs to 16 residues. CDR1 and CDR2 from the germline V gene are LGHNA and YSLEER. CDR3 residues: CASSQVLGQNYNEQFF. Written as DNA, the CDR3 is TGCGCCAGCAGCCAGGTTCTAGGACAGAACTACAATGAGCAGTTCTTC.

This clonotype was seen a few times. The chain combines TRBV25-1 with TRBJ2-3; the D gene is possibly TRBD2 (5 bases). V lost 0 bases to trimming and J lost 8 bases, with 9 bases between them. The CDR3 loop spans 13 amino acids. Per germline, CDR1 MGHDK and CDR2 SYGVNS. The CDR3 reads CASSEYVGSTQYF. CDR3 bases: TGTGCCAGCAGTGAATATGTGGGGAGTACGCAGTATTTT.